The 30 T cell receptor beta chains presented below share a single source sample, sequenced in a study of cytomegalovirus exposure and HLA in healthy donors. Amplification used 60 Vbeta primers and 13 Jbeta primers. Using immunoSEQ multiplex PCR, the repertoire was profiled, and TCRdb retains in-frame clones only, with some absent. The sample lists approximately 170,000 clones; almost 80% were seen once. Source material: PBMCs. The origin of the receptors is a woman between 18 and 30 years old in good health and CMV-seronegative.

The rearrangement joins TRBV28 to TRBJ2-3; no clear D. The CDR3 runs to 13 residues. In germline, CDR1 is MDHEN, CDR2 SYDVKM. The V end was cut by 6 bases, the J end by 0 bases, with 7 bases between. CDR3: CASSPISTDTQYF. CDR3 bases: TGTGCCAGCAGCCCAATCAGCACAGATACGCAGTATTTT.

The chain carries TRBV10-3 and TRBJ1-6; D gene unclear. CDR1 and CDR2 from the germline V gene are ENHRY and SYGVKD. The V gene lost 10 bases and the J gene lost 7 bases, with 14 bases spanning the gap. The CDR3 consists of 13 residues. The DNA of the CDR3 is TGTGCCACCGCCGGGAACAGAAATTCACCCCTCCACTTT. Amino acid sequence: CATAGNRNSPLHF.

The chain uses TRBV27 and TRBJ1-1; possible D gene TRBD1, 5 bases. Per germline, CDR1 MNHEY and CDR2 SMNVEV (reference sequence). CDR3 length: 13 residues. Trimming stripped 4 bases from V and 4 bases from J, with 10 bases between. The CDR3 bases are TGTGCCAGCAGTTACAGGCTATTCACTGAAGCTTTCTTT. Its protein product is CASSYRLFTEAFF.

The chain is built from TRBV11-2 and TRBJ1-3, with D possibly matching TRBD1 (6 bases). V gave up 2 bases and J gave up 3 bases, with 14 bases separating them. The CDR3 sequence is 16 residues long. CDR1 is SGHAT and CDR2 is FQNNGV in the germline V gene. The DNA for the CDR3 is TGTGCCAGCAGCTTAAAGGACAGTCTCAATGGAAACACCATATATTTT. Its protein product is CASSLKDSLNGNTIYF.

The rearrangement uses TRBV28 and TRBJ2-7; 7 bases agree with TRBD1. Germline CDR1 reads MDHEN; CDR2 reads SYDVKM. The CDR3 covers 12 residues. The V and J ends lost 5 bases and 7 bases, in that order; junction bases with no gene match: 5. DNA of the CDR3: TGTGCCAGCAGTCCGACAGGGCAGGAGCAGTACTTC. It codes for CASSPTGQEQYF.

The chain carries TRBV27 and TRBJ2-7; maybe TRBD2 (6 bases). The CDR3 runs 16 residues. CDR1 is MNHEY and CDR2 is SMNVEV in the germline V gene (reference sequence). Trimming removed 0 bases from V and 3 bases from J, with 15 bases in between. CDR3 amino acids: CASSLSRTSSFYEQYF. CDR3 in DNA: TGTGCCAGCAGTTTATCGAGAACTAGCAGTTTCTACGAGCAGTACTTC.

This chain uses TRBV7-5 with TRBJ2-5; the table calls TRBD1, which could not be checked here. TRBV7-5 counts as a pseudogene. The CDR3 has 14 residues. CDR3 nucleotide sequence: TGTGCCAGAAGCCTAAGGACAGGGTCTGGGACCCAGTACTTC. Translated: CARSLRTGSGTQYF.

The CDR3 sequence: CASSEGQGLAGDHTGELFF. CDR3 sequence (DNA): TGTGCCAGCAGTGAGGGACAGGGCCTAGCGGGGGACCACACCGGGGAGCTGTTTTTT. The chain couples TRBV9 to TRBJ2-2; D may be TRBD2 (10 bases). The CDR3 is made up of 19 amino acids. Trimming shortened V by 5 bases and J by 3 bases, and 26 bases separated the two germline ends. Germline assignment: CDR1 SGDLS and CDR2 YYNGEE. The variable domain in full, with the rest retrieved from reference TRBV9 and TRBJ2-2, is DSGVTQTPKHLITATGQRVTLRCSPRSGDLSVYWYQQSLDQGLQFLIQYYNGEERAKGNILERFSAQQFPDLHSELNLSSLELGDSALYFCASSEGQGLAGDHTGELFFGEGSRLTVL.

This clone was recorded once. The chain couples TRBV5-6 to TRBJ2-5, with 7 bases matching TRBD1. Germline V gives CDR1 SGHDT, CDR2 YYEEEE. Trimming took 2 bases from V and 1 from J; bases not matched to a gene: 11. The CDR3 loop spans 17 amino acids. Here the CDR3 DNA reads TGTGCCAGCAGCTTAGGGGGCTGGGGCGAGATCCAAGAGACCCAGTACTTC. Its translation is CASSLGGWGEIQETQYF.

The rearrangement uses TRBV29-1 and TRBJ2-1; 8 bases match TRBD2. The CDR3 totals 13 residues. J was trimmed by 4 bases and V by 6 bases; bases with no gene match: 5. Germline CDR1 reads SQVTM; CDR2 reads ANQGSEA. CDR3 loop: CSVAGVIYNEQFF. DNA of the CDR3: TGCAGCGTAGCGGGGGTAATATACAATGAGCAGTTCTTC.

In nucleotides, the CDR3 is TGTGCCAGCTCACCATGGATCCTAGCGGACAATGAGCAGTTCTTC. Amino acid sequence: CASSPWILADNEQFF. This chain uses TRBV18 with TRBJ2-1; 7 bases fit TRBD2. This CDR3 is 15 amino acids long. V lost 2 bases to trimming and J lost 5 bases; unmatched junction nucleotides: 6. Per the germline V gene, CDR1 is KGHSH and CDR2 is LQKENI.

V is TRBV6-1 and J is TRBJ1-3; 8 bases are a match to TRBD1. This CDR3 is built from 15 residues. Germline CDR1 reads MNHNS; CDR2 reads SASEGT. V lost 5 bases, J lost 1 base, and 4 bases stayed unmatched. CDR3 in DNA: TGTGCCAGCAGTCATCGACAGGGGTCTGGAAACACCATATATTTT. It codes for CASSHRQGSGNTIYF.

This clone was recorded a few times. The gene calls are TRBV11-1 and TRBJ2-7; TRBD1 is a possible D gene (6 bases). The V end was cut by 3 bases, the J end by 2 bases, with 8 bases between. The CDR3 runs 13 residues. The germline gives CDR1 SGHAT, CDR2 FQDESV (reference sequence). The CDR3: CASSLQGTYEQYF. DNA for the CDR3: TGTGCCAGCAGCTTGCAGGGGACCTACGAGCAGTACTTC. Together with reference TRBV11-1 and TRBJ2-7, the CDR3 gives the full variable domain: EAEVAQSPRYKITEKSQAVAFWCDPISGHATLYWYRQILGQGPELLVQFQDESVVDDSQLPKDRFSAERLKGVDSTLKIQPAELGDSAMYLCASSLQGTYEQYFGPGTRLTVT.

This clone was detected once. The CDR3 nucleotides read TGCAGCGTAACTGACCCCTACGGGGACGAGCAGTACTTC. This sequence encodes CSVTDPYGDEQYF. The rearrangement links TRBV29-1 to TRBJ2-7; a possible D gene is TRBD2 (5 bases). The V and J ends lost 6 bases and 5 bases respectively, with 17 bases between them. The CDR3 totals 13 residues. Germline lookup yields CDR1 SQVTM and CDR2 ANQGSEA.

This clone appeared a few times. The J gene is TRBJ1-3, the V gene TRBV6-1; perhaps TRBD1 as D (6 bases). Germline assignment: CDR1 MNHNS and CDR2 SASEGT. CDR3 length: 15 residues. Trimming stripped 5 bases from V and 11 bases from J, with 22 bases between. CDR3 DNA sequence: TGTGCCAGCAGTTTGGACAGACGTGAAGGGGGGGCCATATATTTT. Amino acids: CASSLDRREGGAIYF.

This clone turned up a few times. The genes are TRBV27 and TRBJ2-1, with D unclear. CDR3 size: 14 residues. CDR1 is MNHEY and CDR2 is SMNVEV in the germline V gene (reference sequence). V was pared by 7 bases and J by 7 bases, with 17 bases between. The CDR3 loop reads CASNTGGLVNEQFF. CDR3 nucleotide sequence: TGTGCCAGCAATACCGGCGGATTGGTGAATGAGCAGTTCTTC.

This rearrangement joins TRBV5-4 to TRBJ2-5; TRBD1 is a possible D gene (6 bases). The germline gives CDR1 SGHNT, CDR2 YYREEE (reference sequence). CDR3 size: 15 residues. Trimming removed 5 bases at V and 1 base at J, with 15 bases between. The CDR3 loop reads CASRHRDGVQETQYF. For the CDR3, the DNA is TGTGCCAGCAGGCACAGGGACGGCGTCCAAGAGACCCAGTACTTC.

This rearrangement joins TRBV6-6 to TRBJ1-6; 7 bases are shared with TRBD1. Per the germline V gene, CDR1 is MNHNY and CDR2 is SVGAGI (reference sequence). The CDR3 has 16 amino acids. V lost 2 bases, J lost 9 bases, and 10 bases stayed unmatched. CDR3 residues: CASSYDPGGLVSPLHF. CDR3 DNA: TGTGCCAGCAGTTACGATCCAGGGGGTTTAGTTTCACCCCTCCACTTT.

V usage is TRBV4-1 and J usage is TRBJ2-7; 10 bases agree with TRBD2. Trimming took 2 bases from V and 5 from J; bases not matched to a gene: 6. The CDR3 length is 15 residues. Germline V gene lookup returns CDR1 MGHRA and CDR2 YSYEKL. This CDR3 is CASSQPTSGFNEQYF. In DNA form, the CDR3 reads TGCGCCAGCAGCCAACCGACTAGCGGGTTTAACGAGCAGTACTTC.

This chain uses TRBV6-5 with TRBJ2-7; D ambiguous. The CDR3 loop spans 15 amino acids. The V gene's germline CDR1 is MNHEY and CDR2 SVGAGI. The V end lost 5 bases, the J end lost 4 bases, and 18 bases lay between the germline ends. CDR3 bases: TGTGCCAGCAGTAACCCCACGGCGCGGATGTACGAGCAGTACTTC. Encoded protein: CASSNPTARMYEQYF.

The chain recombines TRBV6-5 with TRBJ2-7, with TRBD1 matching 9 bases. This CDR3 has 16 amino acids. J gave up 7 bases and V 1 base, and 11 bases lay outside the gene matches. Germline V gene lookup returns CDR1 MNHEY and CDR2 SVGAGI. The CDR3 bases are TGTGCCAGCAGTTACTTTTCCAGGACAGGGGTGGGAGAGCAGTACTTC. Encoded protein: CASSYFSRTGVGEQYF.

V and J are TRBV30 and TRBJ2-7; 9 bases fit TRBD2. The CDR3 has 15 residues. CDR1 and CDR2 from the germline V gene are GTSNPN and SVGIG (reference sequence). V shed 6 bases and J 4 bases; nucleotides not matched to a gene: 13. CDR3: CACRKTSGISYEQYF. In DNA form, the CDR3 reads TGTGCCTGTCGCAAGACTAGCGGAATTAGTTACGAGCAGTACTTC.

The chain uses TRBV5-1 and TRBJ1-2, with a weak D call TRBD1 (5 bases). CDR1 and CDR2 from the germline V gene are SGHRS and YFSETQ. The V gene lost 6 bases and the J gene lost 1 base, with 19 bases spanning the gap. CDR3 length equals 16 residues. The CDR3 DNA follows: TGCGCCAGCACCCCTGTGTCAGGGATTGATAACTATGGCTACACCTTC. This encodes CASTPVSGIDNYGYTF. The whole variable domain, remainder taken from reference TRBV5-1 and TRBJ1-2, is KAGVTQTPRYLIKTRGQQVTLSCSPISGHRSVSWYQQTPGQGLQFLFEYFSETQRNKGNFPGRFSGRQFSNSRSEMNVSTLELGDSALYLCASTPVSGIDNYGYTFGSGTRLTVV.

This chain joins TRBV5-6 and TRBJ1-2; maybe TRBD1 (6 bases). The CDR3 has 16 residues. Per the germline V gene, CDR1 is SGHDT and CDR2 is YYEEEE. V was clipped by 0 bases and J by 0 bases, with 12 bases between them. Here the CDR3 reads CASSLANRVTNYGYTF. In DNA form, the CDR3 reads TGTGCCAGCAGCTTGGCCAACAGGGTAACTAACTATGGCTACACCTTC.

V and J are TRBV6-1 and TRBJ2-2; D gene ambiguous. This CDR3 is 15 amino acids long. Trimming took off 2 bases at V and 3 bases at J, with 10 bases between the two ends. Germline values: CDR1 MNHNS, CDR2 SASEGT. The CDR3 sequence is CASSELSGDTGELFF. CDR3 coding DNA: TGTGCCAGCAGTGAACTTTCCGGAGACACCGGGGAGCTGTTTTTT.

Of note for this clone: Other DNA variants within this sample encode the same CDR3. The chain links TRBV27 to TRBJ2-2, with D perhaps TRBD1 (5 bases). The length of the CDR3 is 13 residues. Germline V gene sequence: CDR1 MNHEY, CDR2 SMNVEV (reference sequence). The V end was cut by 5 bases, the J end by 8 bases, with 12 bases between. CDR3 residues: CASSPTWTGELFF. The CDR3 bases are TGTGCCAGCAGTCCCACATGGACAGGGGAGCTGTTTTTT.

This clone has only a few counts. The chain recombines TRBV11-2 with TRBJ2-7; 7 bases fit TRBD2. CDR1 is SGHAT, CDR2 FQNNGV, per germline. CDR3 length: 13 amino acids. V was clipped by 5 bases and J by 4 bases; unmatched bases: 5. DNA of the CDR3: TGTGCCAGCAGCAGAGGGCGGGGGTACGAGCAGTACTTC. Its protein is CASSRGRGYEQYF.

This CDR3 is CAWSWDRPVTEAFF. DNA for the CDR3: TGTGCCTGGTCTTGGGACAGGCCAGTCACTGAAGCTTTCTTT. The rearrangement links TRBV30 to TRBJ1-1, with TRBD1 matching over 8 bases. Germline lookup yields CDR1 GTSNPN and CDR2 SVGIG (reference sequence). The CDR3 is made up of 14 amino acids. J gave up 4 bases and V 5 bases, and 9 bases lay outside the gene matches.

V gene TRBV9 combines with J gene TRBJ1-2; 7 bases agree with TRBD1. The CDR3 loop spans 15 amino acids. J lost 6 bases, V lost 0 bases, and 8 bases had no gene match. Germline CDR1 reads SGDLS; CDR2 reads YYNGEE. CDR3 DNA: TGTGCCAGCAGCGTAGCCGGGACAGTCGCAAATGGCTACACCTTC. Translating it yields CASSVAGTVANGYTF.

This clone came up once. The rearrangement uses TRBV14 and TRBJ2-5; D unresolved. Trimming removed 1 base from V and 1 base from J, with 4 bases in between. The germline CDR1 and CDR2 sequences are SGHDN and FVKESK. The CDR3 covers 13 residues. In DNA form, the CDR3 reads TGTGCCAGCAGCCAAGGGGCCCAAGAGACCCAGTACTTC. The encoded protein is CASSQGAQETQYF.